The clone carrying this TCR beta chain was counted between two and nine times. The antigen is not known. The sample comes from a study of T cells after yellow fever vaccination. The CDR3 runs to 17 residues. Trimming shortened V by 0 bases and J by 0 bases, and 18 bases separated the two germline ends. Germline V gene lookup returns CDR1 DFQATT and CDR2 SNEGSKA (reference sequence). Regarding the study as a whole: The secondary response was weaker but peaked faster, day 5 versus 15.

TCRdb recomputed calls from the 5' RACE reads with MiXCR, one row per CDR3 protein. The sample carries some 500,000 distinct CDR3 sequences, about 13% recorded once. This chain links TRBV20-1 with TRBJ2-7, with TRBD2 as a possible D gene (6 bases). The sequence was collected from a man aged 30 to 45 who received the YFV17D yellow fever vaccine. The material sequenced was PBMCs, taken on the day of the yellow fever booster vaccination. The CDR3 loop reads CSARDSGLASLSYEQYF. DNA for the CDR3: TGCAGTGCTAGAGATTCGGGGCTAGCGTCCCTCTCCTACGAGCAGTACTTC.